A selection of T cell receptor beta chains follows, all from one sample in a study of blood T cell repertoires in COVID-19. This table comes from immunoSEQ multiplex PCR, and its TCRdb copy is limited to in-frame clones, with some not included. This sample yields around 700,000 clones, of which 70% to 90% are seen a single time; over 0.2% belongs to the top ten. Source material: peripheral blood. These receptor sequences come from a woman between 18 and 30 years old with acute or convalescent COVID-19. Both conserved end residues are trimmed from each CDR3.

TRBV5-1	TRBJ2-2	ASSLASGGGRTGELF
TRBV7-8	TRBJ2-1	ASSQTIAGGRRTQF
TRBV4-1	TRBJ2-7	ASSQTVFYEQY
TRBV5-4	TRBJ2-1	ASSYRSNNEQF
TRBV27	TRBJ1-2	ASSTTGGVGYT
TRBV5-5	TRBJ1-2	ASSLGLAGQRYGYT
TRBV24-1	TRBJ2-1	ATSEDPRDFYNEQF
TRBV6-4	TRBJ1-1	ASSDSLQGASEAF
TRBV30	TRBJ1-2	AWSGGGGNSRGYT
TRBV12-3/TRBV12-4	TRBJ1-2	ASSTDYYGYT
TRBV10-3	TRBJ1-6	AIRTGTGDSPLH
TRBV7-9	TRBJ2-7	ASSPGQNYEQY
TRBV12-5	TRBJ1-2	ASGDRPHGYT
TRBV3-1/TRBV3-2	TRBJ2-1	ASSPASGGARDEQF
TRBV3-1/TRBV3-2	TRBJ1-2	ASSQEGGLGYT
TRBV30	TRBJ1-4	AWSVQGGEKLF
TRBV19	TRBJ2-1	ASRDRLAGNYNEQF
TRBV24-1	TRBJ1-1	ATSDSGAGNTEAF
TRBV4-3	TRBJ1-2	ASSQGQMVGYGYT
TRBV6-5	TRBJ1-2	ASSQGAAYGYT
TRBV2	TRBJ1-2	ASRNRVNYGYT
TRBV11-2	TRBJ1-2	ASSLVGGLGGGYT
TRBV6-1	TRBJ1-6	ASSEVPGGRGNSPLH
TRBV6-1	TRBJ1-2	ASSESLGMGRASVFYGYT
TRBV5-1	TRBJ2-1	ASSLWLAAYNEQF
TRBV6-4	TRBJ2-3	ASSAGGHTDTQY
TRBV5-6	TRBJ1-1	ATLLGGLQGEAEAF
TRBV18	TRBJ1-5	ASSPYRRTGDNSNQPQH
TRBV6-2/TRBV6-3	TRBJ2-2	ASSSGTATGELF
TRBV6-4	TRBJ1-5	ASSDGRGWDQPQH
TRBV6-5	TRBJ1-1	ASSYSVGGNTEAF
TRBV2	TRBJ1-5	ASRNRDKGNQPQH
TRBV29-1	TRBJ2-3	SVDGVVGGEWGTDTQY
TRBV3-1/TRBV3-2	TRBJ1-2	ASSRRLQGLYGYT
TRBV19	TRBJ2-2	ASSIYGELF
TRBV5-1	TRBJ2-7	ASSPSGGDYEQY
TRBV13	TRBJ2-1	ASSLGRGGSRTSGHNEQF
TRBV5-1	TRBJ2-3	ASSFGLDTQY
TRBV3-1/TRBV3-2	TRBJ1-1	ASSPLPGGGTEAF
TRBV19	TRBJ1-2	ASSAGQGGDYGYT